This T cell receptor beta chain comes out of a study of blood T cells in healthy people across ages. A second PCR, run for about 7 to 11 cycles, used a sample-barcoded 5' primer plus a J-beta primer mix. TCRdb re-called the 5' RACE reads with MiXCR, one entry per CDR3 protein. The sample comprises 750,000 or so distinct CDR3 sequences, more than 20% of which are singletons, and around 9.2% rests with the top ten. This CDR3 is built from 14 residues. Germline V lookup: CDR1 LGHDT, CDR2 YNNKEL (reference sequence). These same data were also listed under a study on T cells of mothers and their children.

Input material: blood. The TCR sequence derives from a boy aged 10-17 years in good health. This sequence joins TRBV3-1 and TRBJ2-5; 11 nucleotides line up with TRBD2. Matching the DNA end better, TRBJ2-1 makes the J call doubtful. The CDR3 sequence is CASSHGLAGYEQFF. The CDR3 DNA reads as TGTGCCAGCAGCCACGGACTAGCGGGCTATGAGCAGTTCTTC.